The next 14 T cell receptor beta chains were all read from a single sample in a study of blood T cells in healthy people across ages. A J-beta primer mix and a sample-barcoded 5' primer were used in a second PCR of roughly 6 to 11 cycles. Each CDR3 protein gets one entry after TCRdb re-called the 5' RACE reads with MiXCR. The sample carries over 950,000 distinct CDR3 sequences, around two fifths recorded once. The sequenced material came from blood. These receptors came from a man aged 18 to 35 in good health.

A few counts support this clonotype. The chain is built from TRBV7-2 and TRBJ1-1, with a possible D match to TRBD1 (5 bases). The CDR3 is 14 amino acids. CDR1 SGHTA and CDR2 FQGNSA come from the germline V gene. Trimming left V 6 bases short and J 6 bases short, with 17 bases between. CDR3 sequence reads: CASRLLDILSEAFF. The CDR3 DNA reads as TGTGCCAGCAGGTTACTGGACATTCTTTCTGAAGCTTTCTTT.

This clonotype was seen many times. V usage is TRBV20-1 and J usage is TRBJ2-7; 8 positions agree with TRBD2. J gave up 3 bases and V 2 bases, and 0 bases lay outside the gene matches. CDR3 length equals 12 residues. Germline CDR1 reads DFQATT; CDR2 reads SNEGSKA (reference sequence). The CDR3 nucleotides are TGCAGTGCTAGAACTAGCGGCTACGAGCAGTACTTC. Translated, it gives CSARTSGYEQYF.

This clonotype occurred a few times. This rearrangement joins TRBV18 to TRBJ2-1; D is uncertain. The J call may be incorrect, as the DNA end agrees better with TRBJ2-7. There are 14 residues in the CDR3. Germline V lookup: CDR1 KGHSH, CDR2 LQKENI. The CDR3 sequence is CASSPPPSYNEQYF. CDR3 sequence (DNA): TGTGCCAGCTCACCACCTCCCTCCTACAATGAGCAGTACTTC.

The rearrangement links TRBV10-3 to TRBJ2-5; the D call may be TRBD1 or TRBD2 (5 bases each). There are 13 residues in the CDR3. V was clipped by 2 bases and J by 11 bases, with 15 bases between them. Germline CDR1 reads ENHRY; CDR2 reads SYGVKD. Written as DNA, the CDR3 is TGTGCCATCAGTGAGGACAGCCTTGGGGAGCAGTACTTC. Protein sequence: CAISEDSLGEQYF.

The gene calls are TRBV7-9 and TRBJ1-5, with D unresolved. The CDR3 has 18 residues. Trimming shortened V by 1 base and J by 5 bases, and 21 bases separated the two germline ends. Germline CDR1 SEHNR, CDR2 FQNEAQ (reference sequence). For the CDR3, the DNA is TGTGCCAGCAGCTTAGTAAGCTTCCGGGTATTTCGGGATCAGCCCCAGCATTTT. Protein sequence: CASSLVSFRVFRDQPQHF.

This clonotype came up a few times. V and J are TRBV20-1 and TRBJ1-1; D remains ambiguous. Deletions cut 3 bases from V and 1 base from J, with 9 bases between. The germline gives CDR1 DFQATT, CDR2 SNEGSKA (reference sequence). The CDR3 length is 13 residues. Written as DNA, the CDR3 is TGCAGTGCTAGTACAGTAGCGAACACTGAAGCTTTCTTT. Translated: CSASTVANTEAFF.

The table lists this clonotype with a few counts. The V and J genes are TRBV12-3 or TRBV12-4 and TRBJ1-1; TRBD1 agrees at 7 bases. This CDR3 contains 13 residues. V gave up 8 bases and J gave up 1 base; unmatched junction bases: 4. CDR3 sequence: CASPGQWNTEAFF. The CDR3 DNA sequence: TGTGCCAGCCCGGGACAGTGGAACACTGAAGCTTTCTTT.

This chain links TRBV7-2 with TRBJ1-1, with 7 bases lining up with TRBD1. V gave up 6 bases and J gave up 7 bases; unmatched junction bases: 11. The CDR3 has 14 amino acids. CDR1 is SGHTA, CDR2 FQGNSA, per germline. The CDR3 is CASRLSRTGVEAFF. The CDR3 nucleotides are TGTGCCAGCAGATTATCCCGTACAGGGGTTGAAGCTTTCTTT.

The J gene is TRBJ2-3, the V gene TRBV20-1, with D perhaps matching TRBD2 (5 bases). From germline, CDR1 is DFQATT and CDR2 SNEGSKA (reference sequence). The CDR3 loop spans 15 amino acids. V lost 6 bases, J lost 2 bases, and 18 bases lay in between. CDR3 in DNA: TGCAGTGCGCCGCCTCTCGGGGTAGTCACAGATACGCAGTATTTT. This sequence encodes CSAPPLGVVTDTQYF.

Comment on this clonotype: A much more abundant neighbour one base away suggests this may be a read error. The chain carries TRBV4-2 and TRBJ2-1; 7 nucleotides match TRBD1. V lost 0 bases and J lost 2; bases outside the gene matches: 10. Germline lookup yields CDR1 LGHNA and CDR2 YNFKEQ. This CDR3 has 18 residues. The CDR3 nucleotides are TGTGCCAGCAGCCAAGAAGTTAGGGGGCCCAGCCCCTACAATGAGCAGTTCTTC. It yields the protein CASSQEVRGPSPYNEQFF.

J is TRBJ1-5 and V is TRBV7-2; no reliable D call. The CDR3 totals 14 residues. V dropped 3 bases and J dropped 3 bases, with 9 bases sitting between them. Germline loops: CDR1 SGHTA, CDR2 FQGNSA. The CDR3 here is CTSSLKGYNQPQHF. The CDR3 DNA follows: TGTACCAGCAGCTTGAAAGGATACAATCAGCCCCAGCATTTT.

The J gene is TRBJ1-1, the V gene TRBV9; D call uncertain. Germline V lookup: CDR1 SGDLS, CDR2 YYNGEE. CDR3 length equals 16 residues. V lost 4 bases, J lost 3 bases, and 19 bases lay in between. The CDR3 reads CASSPHGVRMDTEAFF. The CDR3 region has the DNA TGTGCCAGCAGCCCCCATGGGGTGCGTATGGACACTGAAGCTTTCTTT.

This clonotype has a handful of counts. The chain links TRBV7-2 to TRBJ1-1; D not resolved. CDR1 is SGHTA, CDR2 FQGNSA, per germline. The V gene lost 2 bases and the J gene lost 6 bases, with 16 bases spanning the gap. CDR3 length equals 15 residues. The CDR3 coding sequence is TGTGCCAGCAGCTTAATCCCTGATAGGCACCCTGAAGCTTTCTTT. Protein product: CASSLIPDRHPEAFF.

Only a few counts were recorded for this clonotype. For the CDR3, the DNA is TGTGCCAGCAGCCAAGGAACAGGGGCGTTTAGCTCAGATACGCAGTATTTT. As protein: CASSQGTGAFSSDTQYF. The V call is TRBV7-2, the J call TRBJ2-3; 7 nucleotides match TRBD1. This CDR3 region has 17 residues. Germline trimming cut 5 bases from V and 4 bases from J; bases unmatched to any gene: 15. Per germline, CDR1 SGHTA and CDR2 FQGNSA.